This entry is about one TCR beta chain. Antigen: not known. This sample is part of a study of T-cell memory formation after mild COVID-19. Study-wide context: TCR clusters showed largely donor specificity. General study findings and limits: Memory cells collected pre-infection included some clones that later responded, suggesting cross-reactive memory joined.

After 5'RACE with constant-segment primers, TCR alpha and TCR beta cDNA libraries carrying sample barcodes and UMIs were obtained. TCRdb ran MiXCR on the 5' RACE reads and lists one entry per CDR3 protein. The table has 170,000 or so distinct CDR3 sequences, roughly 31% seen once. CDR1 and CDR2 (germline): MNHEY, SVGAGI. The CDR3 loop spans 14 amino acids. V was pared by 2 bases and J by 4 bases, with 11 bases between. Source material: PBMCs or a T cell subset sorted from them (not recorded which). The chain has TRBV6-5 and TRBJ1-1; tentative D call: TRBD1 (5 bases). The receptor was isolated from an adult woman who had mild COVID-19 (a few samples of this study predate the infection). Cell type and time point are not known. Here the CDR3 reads CASSYGAGFTEAFF. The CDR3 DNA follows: TGTGCCAGCAGTTACGGGGCTGGGTTCACTGAAGCTTTCTTT.